The rows below give T cell receptor beta chains drawn from one sample of a study of vaccination and CD4 T cells after COVID-19. TCRdb re-derived calls from the PCR reads in MiXCR, one entry per CDR3 protein. In the table there are over 4,500 distinct CDR3 sequences, 25% of which are singletons. For these TCRs, the target antigens are not known. The specimen was CD4+ T cells from blood, cultured in vitro, collected after SARS-CoV-2 vaccination. The receptors were sampled from a human donor who had recovered from COVID-19. Both conserved end residues are part of each CDR3. The D gene is left open where the match is weak. The listing skips clone size in some rows; elsewhere it reads once, few, many or a size class.

TRBV28	TRBJ1-6	-	15	-	TGTGCCAGCAGCAGTTCGGGCGAGGATAATTCACCCCTCCACTTT	CASSSSGEDNSPLHF
TRBV20-1	TRBJ2-4	few	13	TRBD1	TGCAGTGCCCCCGGGACAGGGGCTAACATTCAGTACTTC	CSAPGTGANIQYF
TRBV28	TRBJ1-2	few	13	TRBD1	TGTGCCAGCAGTTTGGGACAGGGGTATGGCTACACCTTC	CASSLGQGYGYTF
TRBV5-4	TRBJ2-7	few	14	TRBD1	TGTGCCAGCAGCCTCCCGGGACAGGGCAGAGAGCAGTACTTC	CASSLPGQGREQYF
TRBV15	TRBJ2-7	-	14	-	TGTGCCACCAGCAGAAGGGGGTTGGGGGACGAGCAGTACTTC	CATSRRGLGDEQYF
TRBV27	TRBJ2-1	-	12	-	TGTGCCAGCAGTGGTAGTTACAATGAGCAGTTCTTC	CASSGSYNEQFF
TRBV7-2	TRBJ2-1	large	13	-	TGTGCCAGCAGCTTTTTTCTAGACAATGAGCAGTTCTTC	CASSFFLDNEQFF
TRBV20-1	TRBJ1-5	-	13	-	TGCAGTGCTAGAGGGGGAGGCAATCAGCCCCAGCATTTT	CSARGGGNQPQHF
TRBV20-1	TRBJ2-6	-	19	TRBD2	TGCAGTGCTAGAGATTTTAGGGGTGGGGGGGACGACGGGGCCAACGTCCTGACTTTC	CSARDFRGGGDDGANVLTF
TRBV6-1	TRBJ2-4	-	16	-	TGTGCCAGCAGTGGCCAAGGGACACTAGCCAAAAACATTCAGTACTTC	CASSGQGTLAKNIQYF
TRBV15	TRBJ1-1	-	18	-	TGTGCCACCAGCAGAGTTAAAGTGCCGGGGGCTGAAAGGACTGAAGCTTTCTTT	CATSRVKVPGAERTEAFF
TRBV28	TRBJ2-7	few	15	TRBD2	TGTGCCAGCAGTTCCCCACGGACTAGCGGATACGAGCAGTACTTC	CASSSPRTSGYEQYF
TRBV7-3	TRBJ1-3	-	13	-	TGTGCCAGCAGCTCGTACTACGGAAACACCATATATTTT	CASSSYYGNTIYF
TRBV7-9	TRBJ2-3	few	14	TRBD2	TGTGCCAGCAGCCTTGGGACTAGCCTGGATACGCAGTATTTT	CASSLGTSLDTQYF
TRBV6-1	TRBJ1-5	-	15	TRBD1	TGTGCCAGCAGCCTACAGGGGGGGAGCAATCAGCCCCAGCATTTT	CASSLQGGSNQPQHF
TRBV19	TRBJ1-2	-	13	TRBD1	TGTGCCAGTAGCGATACAGGGGACTATGGCTACACCTTC	CASSDTGDYGYTF
TRBV5-6	TRBJ2-7	-	14	-	TGTGCCAGCAGCCCCCGGACGCCCTCCTACGAGCAGTACTTC	CASSPRTPSYEQYF
TRBV20-1	TRBJ2-7	medium-sized	14	-	TGCAGTGCTAGTTTCCACAGTGACTCCTACGAGCAGTACTTC	CSASFHSDSYEQYF
TRBV19	TRBJ1-2	-	12	-	TGTGCCTCAGGGGCTTTATACTATGGCTACACCTTC	CASGALYYGYTF
TRBV18	TRBJ1-1	few	15	TRBD1	TGTGCCAGCTCCATCACAGGGACAGGGAACACTGAAGCTTTCTTT	CASSITGTGNTEAFF
TRBV7-9	TRBJ2-7	-	15	-	TGTGCCAGCAGCTCCAGACTAGATGCTATATACGAGCAGTACTTC	CASSSRLDAIYEQYF
TRBV20-1	TRBJ2-7	-	14	TRBD1	TGCAGTGTACCGGGACAGGGGGTCGCCTACGAGCAGTACTTC	CSVPGQGVAYEQYF
TRBV15	TRBJ2-2	-	16	TRBD1	TGTGCCACCAGCAGGTTGGACAGGGGAAACACCGGGGAGCTGTTTTTT	CATSRLDRGNTGELFF
TRBV6-2/TRBV6-3	TRBJ2-7	-	17	TRBD2	TGTGCCAGCAGTTACTCGAAGCTAGCGGGGGGGAGCCACGAGCAGTACTTC	CASSYSKLAGGSHEQYF
TRBV5-4	TRBJ2-5	-	14	TRBD1	TGTGCCAGCTCGCTTGGGACAGCCCAAGAGACCCAGTACTTC	CASSLGTAQETQYF
TRBV7-9	TRBJ2-1	-	17	-	TGTGCCAGCAGCCCGCCCGACAGACTACTCTCCTACAATGAGCAGTTCTTC	CASSPPDRLLSYNEQFF
TRBV11-2	TRBJ2-7	few	13	-	TGTGCCAGCAGCCCACCTTCTACGTACGAGCAGTACTTC	CASSPPSTYEQYF
TRBV7-8	TRBJ1-5	-	17	TRBD1	TGTGCCAGCAGCTCTCGGCGGACAGGGAATAGCAATCAGCCCCAGCATTTT	CASSSRRTGNSNQPQHF
TRBV18	TRBJ1-1	-	13	-	TGTGCCAGCTCTGGACAGCGGAACACTGAAGCTTTCTTT	CASSGQRNTEAFF
TRBV14	TRBJ2-5	-	15	TRBD2	TGTGCCAGCAGGCTTGGACTAGCGGCACAAGAGACCCAGTACTTC	CASRLGLAAQETQYF
TRBV7-9	TRBJ1-1	few	14	-	TGTGCCAGCAGCTTTAATGGTATCACTGGTGAAGCTTTCTTT	CASSFNGITGEAFF
TRBV29-1	TRBJ1-1	-	13	-	TGCAGCGCCTCACCCAGGCCGAACACTGAAGCTTTCTTT	CSASPRPNTEAFF
TRBV5-4	TRBJ2-1	-	17	-	TGTGCCAGCAGCTTGCCCAAAGGCGGGAGTAGAGGGGGGGAGCAGTTCTTC	CASSLPKGGSRGGEQFF
TRBV7-8	TRBJ2-5	-	12	TRBD2	TGTGCCAGCAGGCAACCTAGCGGTCTTATCTACTTC	CASRQPSGLIYF
TRBV10-1	TRBJ2-3	-	15	-	TGCGCCAGCAGTCCCCGGGAAACGACGGGGGATACGCAGTATTTT	CASSPRETTGDTQYF
TRBV19	TRBJ1-2	-	14	-	TGTGCCAGTAGTATAGATTCCGCCTCCTATGGCTACACCTTC	CASSIDSASYGYTF
TRBV20-1	TRBJ2-1	-	14	-	TGCAGTGCTAGGGCCCCGGGAGTAGTGAATGAGCAGTTCTTC	CSARAPGVVNEQFF
TRBV6-1	TRBJ1-6	medium-sized	15	TRBD1	TGTGCCAGCAGTGAACGGCCAGGGGGTAATTCACCCCTCCACTTT	CASSERPGGNSPLHF
TRBV7-2	TRBJ2-1	-	14	-	TGTGCCAGCAGCTTAGAGCGGATCTACAATGAGCAGTTCTTC	CASSLERIYNEQFF
TRBV6-1	TRBJ1-6	few	16	TRBD1	TGTGCCAGCAGTAGGACAGGGGAGTCCTATAATTCACCCCTCCACTTT	CASSRTGESYNSPLHF
TRBV6-2/TRBV6-3	TRBJ2-7	-	13	TRBD1	TGTGCCAGCAGTATTGACAGGGCTTACGAGCAGTACTTC	CASSIDRAYEQYF
TRBV20-1	TRBJ1-5	few	17	TRBD1	TGCAGTGCTAGAGATTGGACAGGGGCACCGGACAATCAGCCCCAGCATTTT	CSARDWTGAPDNQPQHF
TRBV11-3	TRBJ2-1	-	13	-	TGTGCCAGCAGCTTAGACCAACGCAATGAGCAGTTCTTC	CASSLDQRNEQFF
TRBV6-1	TRBJ2-1	few	15	-	TGTGCCAGCAGGGACCCTATTGGGGTGGGCAATGAGCAGTTCTTC	CASRDPIGVGNEQFF
TRBV7-9	TRBJ2-7	medium-sized	15	-	TGTGCCAGCAGCGCCTACCTTCCCTCGTGGAACGAGCAGTACTTC	CASSAYLPSWNEQYF
TRBV29-1	TRBJ2-5	-	14	TRBD1	TGCAGCGTTGATCTGGGACAGGGGCGGGAGACCCAGTACTTC	CSVDLGQGRETQYF
TRBV6-2/TRBV6-3	TRBJ2-7	once	15	-	TGTGCCAGCAGTTACCCTAGACTAGGCGGTTACGAGCAGTACTTC	CASSYPRLGGYEQYF
TRBV6-2/TRBV6-3	TRBJ2-7	few	14	TRBD1	TGTGCCAGCAGATCCCAGGGGGCATCCTACGAGCAGTACTTC	CASRSQGASYEQYF
TRBV7-2	TRBJ2-2	medium-sized	15	-	TGTGCCAGCAGCCCATCGTATCTTAACACCGGGGAGCTGTTTTTT	CASSPSYLNTGELFF